The TCR beta chain described here comes from a study of blood T cell repertoires in COVID-19. Background on the study: The United States, Italy and Spain were the sources of the acute and convalescent COVID-19 samples.

Original processing methods: Quantification of nucleated cells was approximated via reference gene primer amplification. The data were produced by immunoSEQ multiplex PCR, yet TCRdb's version contains in-frame clones alone and is incomplete. The DNA gave D and trimming, while V, J and clone size come from that table. The repertoire includes approximately 450,000 clones, more than 85% of them detected once, and approximately 4.3% sits in the top ten. Germline V CDR1 and CDR2: MNHEY, SVGAGI. V was clipped by 4 bases and J by 6 bases; unmatched bases: 10. This CDR3 is 16 amino acids long. The chain uses TRBV6-5 and TRBJ1-1, with 11 positions matching TRBD1. This clonotype originated in a woman between 25 and 40 years old with acute or convalescent COVID-19. Sequencing input: peripheral blood. In DNA form, the CDR3 reads TGTGCCAGCAGTTCTCCGAGGGACAGGGGGTCTGCTGAAGCTTTCTTT. As protein: CASSSPRDRGSAEAFF.